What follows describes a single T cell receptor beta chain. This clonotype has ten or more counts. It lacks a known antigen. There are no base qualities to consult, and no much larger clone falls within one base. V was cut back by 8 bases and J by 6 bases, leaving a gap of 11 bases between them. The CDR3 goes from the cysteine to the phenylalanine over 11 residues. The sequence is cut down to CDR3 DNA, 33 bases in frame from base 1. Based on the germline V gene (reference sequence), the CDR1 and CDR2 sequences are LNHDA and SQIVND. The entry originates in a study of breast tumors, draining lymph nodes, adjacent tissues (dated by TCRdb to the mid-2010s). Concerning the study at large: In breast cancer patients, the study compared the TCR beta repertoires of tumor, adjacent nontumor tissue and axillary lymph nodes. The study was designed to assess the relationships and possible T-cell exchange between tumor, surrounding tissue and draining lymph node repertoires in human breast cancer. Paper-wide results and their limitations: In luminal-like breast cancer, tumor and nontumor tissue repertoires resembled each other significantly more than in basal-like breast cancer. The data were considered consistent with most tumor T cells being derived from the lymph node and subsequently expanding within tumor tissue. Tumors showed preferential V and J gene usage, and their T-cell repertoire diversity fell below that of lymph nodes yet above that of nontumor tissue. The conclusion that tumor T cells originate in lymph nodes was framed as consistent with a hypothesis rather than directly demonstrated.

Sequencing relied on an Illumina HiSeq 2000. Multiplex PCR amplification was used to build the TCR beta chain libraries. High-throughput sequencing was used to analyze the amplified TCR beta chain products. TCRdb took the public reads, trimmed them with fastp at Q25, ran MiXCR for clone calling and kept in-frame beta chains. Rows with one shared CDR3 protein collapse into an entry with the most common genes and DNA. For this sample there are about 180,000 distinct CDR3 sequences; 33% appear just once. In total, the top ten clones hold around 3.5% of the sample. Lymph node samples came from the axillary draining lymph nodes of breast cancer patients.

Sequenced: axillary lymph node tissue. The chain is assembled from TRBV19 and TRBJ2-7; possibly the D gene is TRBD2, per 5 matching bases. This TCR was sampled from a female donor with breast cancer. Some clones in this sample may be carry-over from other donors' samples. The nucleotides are TGTGCCAGTGGCACTCGGGGCGAGCAGTACTTC. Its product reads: CASGTRGEQYF.